These T cell receptor beta chains were read from a single sample in a study of CD8+ T cells in alopecia areata. The protocol was immunoSEQ multiplex PCR, while the TCRdb copy is restricted to in-frame clones and leaves out a portion. This table holds about 180,000 clones, roughly 63% found once. Sequencing was performed on CD4+ T cells sorted from blood, taken at roughly week 58, from a patient treated with tofacitinib. The origin of the receptors is a human donor with alopecia areata. Both conserved end residues are part of each CDR3. A D gene is named only where the DNA matches it firmly. Rows give clone size only sometimes, using once, few, many, or a class for an expanded clone.

d_gene: TRBD2; abundance: .; v_gene: TRBV15; j_gene: TRBJ2-5; CDR3aa: CATSRGGGGSIPEQETQYF; CDR3nt: TGTGCCACCAGCAGAGGGGGCGGGGGGTCCATCCCCGAACAAGAGACCCAGTACTTC
d_gene: .; abundance: .; v_gene: TRBV6-6; j_gene: TRBJ2-6; CDR3aa: CASSDPKRTGANVLTF; CDR3nt: TGTGCCAGCAGCGACCCGAAGAGGACTGGGGCCAACGTCCTGACTTTC
d_gene: TRBD1; abundance: .; v_gene: TRBV19; j_gene: TRBJ1-5; CDR3aa: CASSIRGGDQPQHF; CDR3nt: TGTGCCAGTAGTATTAGAGGGGGCGATCAGCCCCAGCATTTT
d_gene: .; abundance: few; v_gene: TRBV15; j_gene: TRBJ2-1; CDR3aa: CATRHIEVLEQFF; CDR3nt: TGTGCCACCAGGCATATTGAAGTCCTTGAGCAGTTCTTC
d_gene: .; abundance: .; v_gene: TRBV7-9; j_gene: TRBJ2-7; CDR3aa: CASSLVVDRGDEQYF; CDR3nt: TGTGCCAGCAGCTTAGTTGTAGACAGAGGGGACGAGCAGTACTTC
d_gene: .; abundance: .; v_gene: TRBV6-5; j_gene: TRBJ1-2; CDR3aa: CASSYSGLSRGGYTF; CDR3nt: TGTGCCAGCAGTTACAGCGGACTTTCGAGGGGTGGCTACACCTTC
d_gene: .; abundance: few; v_gene: TRBV7-2; j_gene: TRBJ2-7; CDR3aa: CASSSNRPYEQYF; CDR3nt: TGTGCCAGCAGCTCAAACCGCCCCTACGAGCAGTACTTC
d_gene: .; abundance: .; v_gene: TRBV15; j_gene: TRBJ1-3; CDR3aa: CATSRAFGAAGNTIYF; CDR3nt: TGTGCCACCAGCAGAGCGTTTGGGGCCGCTGGAAACACCATATATTTT
d_gene: TRBD2; abundance: .; v_gene: TRBV29-1; j_gene: TRBJ2-1; CDR3aa: CSAGTTGNEQFF; CDR3nt: TGCAGCGCCGGGACTACGGGGAATGAGCAGTTCTTC
d_gene: .; abundance: .; v_gene: TRBV30; j_gene: TRBJ2-4; CDR3aa: CAWRDRLKNIQYF; CDR3nt: TGTGCCTGGAGGGACAGACTGAAAAACATTCAGTACTTC
d_gene: TRBD1; abundance: .; v_gene: TRBV6-5; j_gene: TRBJ1-6; CDR3aa: CASSIYDRDNSPLHF; CDR3nt: TGTGCCAGCAGTATTTACGACAGGGATAATTCACCCCTCCACTTT
d_gene: .; abundance: .; v_gene: TRBV6-4; j_gene: TRBJ1-2; CDR3aa: CASIGQSNYGYTF; CDR3nt: TGTGCCAGCATCGGACAGTCGAACTATGGCTACACCTTC
d_gene: .; abundance: .; v_gene: TRBV2; j_gene: TRBJ1-1; CDR3aa: CASTGGDLLEAFF; CDR3nt: TGTGCCAGCACCGGAGGAGACCTACTTGAAGCTTTCTTT
d_gene: .; abundance: .; v_gene: TRBV11-2; j_gene: TRBJ2-2; CDR3aa: CASSLFGEGAGELFF; CDR3nt: TGTGCCAGCAGCTTATTCGGGGAAGGGGCCGGGGAGCTGTTTTTT
d_gene: .; abundance: .; v_gene: TRBV29-1; j_gene: TRBJ1-2; CDR3aa: CSVPSLAGRLGNGYTF; CDR3nt: TGCAGCGTTCCTTCGCTGGCTGGGAGACTCGGGAATGGCTACACCTTC
d_gene: .; abundance: .; v_gene: TRBV2; j_gene: TRBJ2-1; CDR3aa: CATARDPAYNEQFF; CDR3nt: TGTGCCACCGCCCGGGACCCTGCCTACAATGAGCAGTTCTTC
d_gene: .; abundance: .; v_gene: TRBV7-6; j_gene: TRBJ2-3; CDR3aa: CASSSRGAATQYF; CDR3nt: TGTGCCAGCAGCTCCCGGGGTGCTGCTACGCAGTATTTT
d_gene: TRBD1; abundance: .; v_gene: TRBV29-1; j_gene: TRBJ1-1; CDR3aa: CSVEGQGPIQAFF; CDR3nt: TGCAGCGTTGAAGGACAGGGACCCATCCAAGCTTTCTTT
d_gene: .; abundance: .; v_gene: TRBV29-1; j_gene: TRBJ2-7; CDR3aa: CSVGVPAYEQYF; CDR3nt: TGCAGCGTCGGGGTCCCGGCCTACGAGCAGTACTTC
d_gene: .; abundance: .; v_gene: TRBV19; j_gene: TRBJ2-1; CDR3aa: CASSIQGATSRYEQFF; CDR3nt: TGTGCCAGTAGTATTCAGGGAGCGACGTCCAGGTATGAGCAGTTCTTC
d_gene: .; abundance: once; v_gene: TRBV4-1; j_gene: TRBJ1-4; CDR3aa: CASSQVGTSTNEKLFF; CDR3nt: TGCGCCAGCAGCCAAGTCGGAACTTCAACTAATGAAAAACTGTTTTTT
d_gene: TRBD2; abundance: .; v_gene: TRBV25-1; j_gene: TRBJ2-1; CDR3aa: CASSDQTSETYNEQFF; CDR3nt: TGTGCCAGCAGTGATCAGACTAGCGAGACCTACAATGAGCAGTTCTTC
d_gene: .; abundance: .; v_gene: TRBV4-2; j_gene: TRBJ1-1; CDR3aa: CASSRGQPATEAFF; CDR3nt: TGTGCCAGCAGCCGAGGACAGCCGGCCACTGAAGCTTTCTTT
d_gene: .; abundance: .; v_gene: TRBV7-9; j_gene: TRBJ2-7; CDR3aa: CASSLAGRPREQYF; CDR3nt: TGTGCCAGCAGCTTAGCAGGCAGGCCCCGGGAGCAGTACTTC
d_gene: .; abundance: .; v_gene: TRBV7-9; j_gene: TRBJ2-7; CDR3aa: CASRGGGVEQYF; CDR3nt: TGTGCCAGCCGAGGGGGAGGGGTCGAGCAGTACTTC
d_gene: .; abundance: few; v_gene: TRBV30; j_gene: TRBJ2-3; CDR3aa: CAWSGPSADTQYF; CDR3nt: TGTGCCTGGAGTGGGCCGTCCGCAGATACGCAGTATTTT
d_gene: TRBD1; abundance: .; v_gene: TRBV5-1; j_gene: TRBJ1-2; CDR3aa: CASSLEGTGDYTF; CDR3nt: TGCGCCAGCAGCTTGGAGGGGACAGGGGACTACACCTTC
d_gene: .; abundance: .; v_gene: TRBV30; j_gene: TRBJ2-1; CDR3aa: CAWSVHSYNEQFF; CDR3nt: TGTGCCTGGAGTGTACATTCCTACAATGAGCAGTTCTTC
d_gene: .; abundance: few; v_gene: TRBV6-5; j_gene: TRBJ2-5; CDR3aa: CASSGGYQETQYF; CDR3nt: TGTGCCAGCAGCGGGGGCTACCAAGAGACCCAGTACTTC
d_gene: .; abundance: .; v_gene: TRBV5-1; j_gene: TRBJ2-5; CDR3aa: CASSLAAAGRETQYF; CDR3nt: TGCGCCAGCAGCTTGGCAGCGGCCGGACGGGAGACCCAGTACTTC
d_gene: TRBD1; abundance: few; v_gene: TRBV29-1; j_gene: TRBJ2-2; CDR3aa: CSVDQGVTGELFF; CDR3nt: TGCAGCGTTGACCAGGGGGTTACCGGGGAGCTGTTTTTT
d_gene: TRBD2; abundance: .; v_gene: TRBV29-1; j_gene: TRBJ2-2; CDR3aa: CSVVPGLANTGELFF; CDR3nt: TGCAGCGTAGTCCCGGGACTAGCTAACACCGGGGAGCTGTTTTTT
d_gene: .; abundance: .; v_gene: TRBV23-1; j_gene: TRBJ2-7; CDR3aa: CASSQSLRPYEQYF; CDR3nt: TGCGCCAGCAGTCAATCGTTACGCCCTTACGAGCAGTACTTC
d_gene: .; abundance: many; v_gene: TRBV2; j_gene: TRBJ2-5; CDR3aa: CASSGGAIQETQYF; CDR3nt: TGTGCCAGCAGTGGAGGGGCCATCCAAGAGACCCAGTACTTC
d_gene: .; abundance: .; v_gene: TRBV29-1; j_gene: TRBJ1-2; CDR3aa: CSVRGRENYGYTF; CDR3nt: TGCAGCGTCCGAGGACGGGAAAACTATGGCTACACCTTC
d_gene: .; abundance: .; v_gene: TRBV7-8; j_gene: TRBJ2-6; CDR3aa: CATNGASGANVLTF; CDR3nt: TGTGCCACCAACGGGGCGTCAGGGGCCAACGTCCTGACTTTC
d_gene: .; abundance: .; v_gene: TRBV9; j_gene: TRBJ2-5; CDR3aa: CASSVVGTEEETQYF; CDR3nt: TGTGCCAGCAGCGTAGTAGGGACGGAAGAAGAGACCCAGTACTTC
d_gene: .; abundance: .; v_gene: TRBV5-1; j_gene: TRBJ2-5; CDR3aa: CASSLGGNQETQYF; CDR3nt: TGCGCCAGCAGCTTGGGGGGGAACCAAGAGACCCAGTACTTC
d_gene: .; abundance: .; v_gene: TRBV7-2; j_gene: TRBJ1-6; CDR3aa: CASSQYRGGSSPLHF; CDR3nt: TGTGCCAGCAGCCAATACCGGGGGGGTTCTTCACCCCTCCACTTT
d_gene: .; abundance: .; v_gene: TRBV5-1; j_gene: TRBJ1-2; CDR3aa: CASSPTGTDYGYTF; CDR3nt: TGCGCCAGCAGCCCAACCGGGACCGACTATGGCTACACCTTC
d_gene: TRBD1; abundance: .; v_gene: TRBV29-1; j_gene: TRBJ1-1; CDR3aa: CSVTTGEVTEAFF; CDR3nt: TGCAGCGTAACTACAGGGGAGGTCACTGAAGCTTTCTTT
d_gene: .; abundance: .; v_gene: TRBV6-5; j_gene: TRBJ2-5; CDR3aa: CASTRSGQETQYF; CDR3nt: TGTGCCAGTACCCGAAGCGGACAAGAGACCCAGTACTTC
d_gene: .; abundance: .; v_gene: TRBV29-1; j_gene: TRBJ2-3; CDR3aa: CSVVSQSTDTQYF; CDR3nt: TGCAGCGTTGTTAGCCAGAGCACAGATACGCAGTATTTT
d_gene: TRBD1; abundance: .; v_gene: TRBV23-1; j_gene: TRBJ1-1; CDR3aa: CASSHQGQYTEAFF; CDR3nt: TGCGCCAGCAGTCACCAGGGACAGTACACTGAAGCTTTCTTT
d_gene: TRBD1; abundance: .; v_gene: TRBV7-3; j_gene: TRBJ2-4; CDR3aa: CASSLDRGFFQYF; CDR3nt: TGTGCCAGCAGCTTGGACAGGGGGTTCTTTCAGTACTTC
d_gene: TRBD2; abundance: .; v_gene: TRBV5-1; j_gene: TRBJ2-5; CDR3aa: CASSLEGLAGGWETQYF; CDR3nt: TGCGCCAGCAGCTTGGAGGGACTAGCCGGGGGTTGGGAGACCCAGTACTTC
d_gene: .; abundance: .; v_gene: TRBV19; j_gene: TRBJ2-3; CDR3aa: CASSIRADTGDTQYF; CDR3nt: TGTGCCAGTAGTATCCGGGCCGACACAGGTGATACGCAGTATTTT
d_gene: TRBD1; abundance: .; v_gene: TRBV4-1; j_gene: TRBJ1-1; CDR3aa: CASSQADRGRVTGMNTEAFF; CDR3nt: TGCGCCAGCAGCCAAGCGGACAGGGGGCGGGTTACGGGTATGAACACTGAAGCTTTCTTT
d_gene: TRBD1; abundance: .; v_gene: TRBV18; j_gene: TRBJ1-2; CDR3aa: CASSPQGANGYTF; CDR3nt: TGTGCCAGCTCACCGCAGGGGGCGAATGGCTACACCTTC
d_gene: TRBD1; abundance: .; v_gene: TRBV15; j_gene: TRBJ1-2; CDR3aa: CATSRAYGTGIGYGYTF; CDR3nt: TGTGCCACCAGCAGAGCATATGGGACAGGGATCGGGTATGGCTACACCTTC
d_gene: .; abundance: .; v_gene: TRBV6-5; j_gene: TRBJ2-3; CDR3aa: CASSLRSGTDTQYF; CDR3nt: TGTGCCAGCAGTCTCAGGTCGGGGACAGATACGCAGTATTTT
d_gene: .; abundance: few; v_gene: TRBV10-1; j_gene: TRBJ2-3; CDR3aa: CASSEMTRTQYF; CDR3nt: TGCGCCAGCAGTGAGATGACCCGAACGCAGTATTTT
d_gene: TRBD1; abundance: .; v_gene: TRBV6-1; j_gene: TRBJ1-2; CDR3aa: CASSPPTGRPGGYTF; CDR3nt: TGTGCCAGCAGCCCGCCGACAGGGCGCCCTGGAGGCTACACCTTC
d_gene: .; abundance: .; v_gene: TRBV7-2; j_gene: TRBJ1-1; CDR3aa: CASSLGQNTEAFF; CDR3nt: TGTGCCAGCAGCTTGGGGCAGAACACTGAAGCTTTCTTT
d_gene: TRBD2; abundance: .; v_gene: TRBV7-9; j_gene: TRBJ2-1; CDR3aa: CASTESGGAHNEQFF; CDR3nt: TGTGCCAGCACCGAAAGCGGGGGGGCCCATAATGAGCAGTTCTTC
d_gene: TRBD1; abundance: .; v_gene: TRBV18; j_gene: TRBJ1-6; CDR3aa: CASSINRQGADSPLHF; CDR3nt: TGTGCCAGCTCTATAAACCGTCAGGGGGCTGATTCACCCCTCCACTTT
d_gene: TRBD1; abundance: .; v_gene: TRBV23-1; j_gene: TRBJ1-4; CDR3aa: CASTTLGGQREEKLFF; CDR3nt: TGCGCCAGCACCACCCTAGGGGGACAGAGGGAGGAAAAACTGTTTTTT
d_gene: TRBD2; abundance: .; v_gene: TRBV9; j_gene: TRBJ2-7; CDR3aa: CASSVTSGGYEQYF; CDR3nt: TGTGCCAGCAGCGTAACTAGCGGGGGCTACGAGCAGTACTTC
d_gene: .; abundance: few; v_gene: TRBV29-1; j_gene: TRBJ2-7; CDR3aa: CSVEFYGYEQYF; CDR3nt: TGCAGCGTTGAATTTTATGGGTACGAGCAGTACTTC
d_gene: .; abundance: .; v_gene: TRBV6-6; j_gene: TRBJ1-2; CDR3aa: CASSPAYGYTF; CDR3nt: TGTGCCAGCAGCCCTGCGTATGGCTACACCTTC